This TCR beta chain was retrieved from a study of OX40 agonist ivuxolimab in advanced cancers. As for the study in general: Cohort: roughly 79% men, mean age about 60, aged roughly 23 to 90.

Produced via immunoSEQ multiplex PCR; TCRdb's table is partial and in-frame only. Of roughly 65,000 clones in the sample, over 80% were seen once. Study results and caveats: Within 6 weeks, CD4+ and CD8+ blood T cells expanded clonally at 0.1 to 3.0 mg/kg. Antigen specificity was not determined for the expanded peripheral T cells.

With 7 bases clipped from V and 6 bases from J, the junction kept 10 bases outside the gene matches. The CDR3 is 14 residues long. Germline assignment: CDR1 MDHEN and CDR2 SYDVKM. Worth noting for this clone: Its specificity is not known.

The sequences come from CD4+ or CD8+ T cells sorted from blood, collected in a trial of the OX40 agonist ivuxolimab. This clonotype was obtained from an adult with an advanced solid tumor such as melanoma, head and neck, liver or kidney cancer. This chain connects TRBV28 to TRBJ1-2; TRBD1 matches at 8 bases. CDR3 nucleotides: TGTGCCAGCACCATTGACAGGGGCGTGGATGGCTACACCTTC. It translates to CASTIDRGVDGYTF.